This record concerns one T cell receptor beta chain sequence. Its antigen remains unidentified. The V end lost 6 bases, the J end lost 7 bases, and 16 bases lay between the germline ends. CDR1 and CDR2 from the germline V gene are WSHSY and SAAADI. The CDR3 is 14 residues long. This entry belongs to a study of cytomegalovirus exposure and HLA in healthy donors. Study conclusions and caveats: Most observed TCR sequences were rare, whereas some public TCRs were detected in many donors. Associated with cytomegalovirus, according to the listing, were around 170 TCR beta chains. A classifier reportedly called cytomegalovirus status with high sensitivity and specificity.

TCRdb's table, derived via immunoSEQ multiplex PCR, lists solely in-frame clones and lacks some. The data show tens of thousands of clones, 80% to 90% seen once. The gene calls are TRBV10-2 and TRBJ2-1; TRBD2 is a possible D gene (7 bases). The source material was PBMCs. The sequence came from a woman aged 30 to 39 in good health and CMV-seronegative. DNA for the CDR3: TGCGCCAGCAGAGGACTAGGGGGAGGGAATGAGCAGTTCTTC. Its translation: CASRGLGGGNEQFF.